This TCR beta chain was captured in a study of blood T cells in healthy people across ages. J was trimmed by 3 bases and V by 7 bases; bases with no gene match: 8. Germline values: CDR1 SGHTA, CDR2 FQGNSA. This CDR3 spans 15 amino acids. The use of a sample-barcoded 5' primer and a J-beta primer mix characterized a second PCR of about 6 to 12 cycles. TCRdb recomputed calls from the 5' RACE reads with MiXCR, one row per CDR3 protein. The data show 800,000 to 950,000 distinct CDR3 sequences, roughly 43% seen once. The chain has TRBV7-2 and TRBJ2-3; TRBD2 matches 9 bases. This receptor was taken from a man aged 30 to 39 in good health. The sample was blood. CDR3 protein: CASTRGGAGTDTQYF. Written as DNA, the CDR3 is TGTGCCAGCACCCGCGGGGGGGCTGGTACAGATACGCAGTATTTT.